This passage covers 21 T cell receptor beta chains from one sample sequenced in a study of cytomegalovirus exposure and HLA in healthy donors. The primer mix had 60 Vbeta and 13 Jbeta primers. Profiled with immunoSEQ multiplex PCR; TCRdb holds only in-frame clones, not every one. This sample has around 130,000 clones, with about 76% found just once. The sample consisted of PBMCs. These receptors were collected from a woman in her forties in good health and CMV-seronegative.

This clone has only one observation. The rearrangement links TRBV7-3 to TRBJ2-2; possibly TRBD1 for D (6 bases). This CDR3 contains 20 residues. Per the germline V gene, CDR1 is SGHTA and CDR2 is FQGTGA. V shed 5 bases and J shed 0 bases, with 25 bases lying between them. The chain's CDR3 is CASSPNQGKGRTPNTGELFF. The DNA for the CDR3 is TGTGCCAGCAGCCCAAACCAGGGGAAGGGCCGGACACCGAACACCGGGGAGCTGTTTTTT. The full variable domain, its missing parts supplied by reference TRBV7-3 and TRBJ2-2, is GAGVSQTPSNKVTEKGKYVELRCDPISGHTALYWYRQSLGQGPEFLIYFQGTGAADDSGLPNDRFFAVRPEGSVSTLKIQRTERGDSAVYLCASSPNQGKGRTPNTGELFFGEGSRLTVL.

The chain links TRBV4-1 to TRBJ2-3; 9 bases match TRBD2. The CDR3 covers 16 residues. The V gene's germline CDR1 is MGHRA and CDR2 YSYEKL. With 1 base clipped from V and 1 base from J, the junction kept 3 bases outside the gene matches. The CDR3 here is CASSQGRGGRTDTQYF. The DNA of the CDR3 is TGCGCCAGCAGCCAAGGGCGGGGGGGACGCACAGATACGCAGTATTTT.

The chain couples TRBV30 to TRBJ1-2, with a tentative D call TRBD1 (5 bases). V was shortened by 3 bases and J by 8 bases, with 22 bases between the two germline ends. The CDR3 has 15 amino acids. Germline-derived CDR1 and CDR2 are GTSNPN and SVGIG (reference sequence). The DNA for the CDR3 is TGTGCCTGGAGCCAAATCCATGGAGGGGTAGGCGGCTACACCTTC. Translated, it gives CAWSQIHGGVGGYTF.

The chain combines TRBV5-1 with TRBJ2-1; D unclear. Germline loops: CDR1 SGHRS, CDR2 YFSETQ. CDR3 size: 14 residues. V gave up 0 bases and J gave up 3 bases, with 7 bases separating them. The CDR3 region is CASSLGADYNEQFF. CDR3 nucleotides: TGCGCCAGCAGCTTGGGGGCAGACTACAATGAGCAGTTCTTC. Full variable domain (remainder filled in from reference TRBV5-1 and TRBJ2-1): KAGVTQTPRYLIKTRGQQVTLSCSPISGHRSVSWYQQTPGQGLQFLFEYFSETQRNKGNFPGRFSGRQFSNSRSEMNVSTLELGDSALYLCASSLGADYNEQFFGPGTRLTVL.

J is TRBJ1-5 and V is TRBV28; D is uncertain. Trimming left V 4 bases short and J 4 bases short, with 11 bases between. Germline CDR1 and CDR2: MDHEN and SYDVKM. The CDR3 runs 14 residues. The CDR3 loop is CASSSRTGNQPQHF. CDR3 DNA sequence: TGTGCCAGCAGTTCTCGGACGGGGAATCAGCCCCAGCATTTT. Combining the CDR3 with reference TRBV28 and TRBJ1-5 gives the whole variable domain DVKVTQSSRYLVKRTGEKVFLECVQDMDHENMFWYRQDPGLGLRLIYFSYDVKMKEKGDIPEGYSVSREKKERFSLILESASTNQTSMYLCASSSRTGNQPQHFGDGTRLSIL.

The rearrangement links TRBV2 to TRBJ2-7, with a weak D call TRBD1 (5 bases). The CDR3 length is 12 residues. Germline values: CDR1 SNHLY, CDR2 FYNNEI. Trimming took off 3 bases at V and 12 bases at J, with 15 bases between the two ends. In nucleotides, the CDR3 is TGTGCCAGCAGTGACCAGGGAACTACGGGGTACTTC. Residues: CASSDQGTTGYF.

The chain couples TRBV6-1 to TRBJ2-1; 9 nucleotides line up with TRBD2. V was pared by 4 bases and J by 5 bases, with 9 bases of the junction left unmatched. Germline V CDR1 and CDR2: MNHNS, SASEGT. The CDR3 is 16 residues long. The CDR3 is CASSGRSGGGDNEQFF. As DNA, the CDR3 is TGTGCCAGCAGTGGGCGTAGCGGGGGAGGGGACAATGAGCAGTTCTTC.

This clone was counted a few times. J is TRBJ2-2 and V is TRBV7-3; possible D gene TRBD2, 6 bases. Germline assignment: CDR1 SGHTA and CDR2 FQGTGA. The CDR3 length is 14 residues. Trimming stripped 5 bases from V and 4 bases from J, with 11 bases between. The CDR3 nucleotides read TGTGCCAGCAGCCGGGACTCGTTCACCGGGGAGCTGTTTTTT. This gives the protein CASSRDSFTGELFF.

V is TRBV19 and J is TRBJ2-7; possible D gene TRBD1, 5 bases. The V end lost 5 bases, the J end lost 2 bases, and 13 bases lay between the germline ends. CDR1 is LNHDA and CDR2 is SQIVND in the germline V gene (reference sequence). This CDR3 region has 14 residues. CDR3 DNA sequence: TGTGCCAGTAGTCTCAAGACAGTCACCTACGAGCAGTACTTC. Translation: CASSLKTVTYEQYF.

The chain recombines TRBV2 with TRBJ1-4; unclear D gene. The V gene's germline CDR1 is SNHLY and CDR2 FYNNEI. This CDR3 is 17 amino acids long. With 6 bases removed from V and 7 bases from J, the gap between germline ends came to 24 bases. CDR3 bases: TGTGCCAGCAGCGGGTCAGTACCATCGCTCGGTGGTGAAAAACTGTTTTTT. It is translated as CASSGSVPSLGGEKLFF.

The sample holds a few counts of this clone. The genes are TRBV6-5 and TRBJ1-1, with D maybe TRBD1 (6 bases). CDR3 length equals 15 residues. Germline-derived CDR1 and CDR2 are MNHEY and SVGAGI. V gave up 6 bases and J gave up 0 bases, with 14 bases separating them. This chain's CDR3 is CASSAPGHLNTEAFF. CDR3 sequence (DNA): TGTGCCAGCAGCGCACCGGGACACCTGAACACTGAAGCTTTCTTT.

This clone has just one count. This rearrangement joins TRBV1 to TRBJ2-5; TRBD2, the table's D call, was not compared with the DNA. TRBV1 is noted as a pseudogene. CDR3 size: 17 residues. CDR3 sequence reads: CTSNPLVLRGPKETQYF. The CDR3 DNA follows: TGCACCAGCAACCCCTTGGTTCTTCGGGGTCCTAAGGAGACCCAGTACTTC.

This chain uses TRBV19 with TRBJ2-1; 10 nucleotides align to TRBD1. Trimming at V came to 1 base and at J to 3 bases, leaving 3 bases not matched to a gene. The germline V gene has CDR1 LNHDA and CDR2 SQIVND (reference sequence). The CDR3 has 16 residues. The CDR3 reads CASSIVRDRGYNEQFF. The CDR3 DNA reads TGTGCCAGTAGTATAGTGAGGGACAGGGGCTACAATGAGCAGTTCTTC.

The chain carries TRBV15 and TRBJ2-2, with 13 bases matching TRBD2. V was clipped by 3 bases and J by 8 bases; unmatched bases: 6. The CDR3 contains 16 residues. Germline CDR1 reads LNHNV; CDR2 reads YYDKDF (reference sequence). The CDR3 bases are TGTGCCACCAGCAGTACTAGCGGGGGGGCGATGGGGGAGCTGTTTTTT. Amino acid sequence: CATSSTSGGAMGELFF.

The chain employs TRBV19 and TRBJ1-1; D is perhaps TRBD1 (5 bases). The germline V and J ends were trimmed by 3 bases and 4 bases, with 18 bases remaining between them. Germline V gene lookup returns CDR1 LNHDA and CDR2 SQIVND (reference sequence). The CDR3 totals 16 residues. The CDR3 reads CASSIRTILGFTEAFF. The CDR3 nucleotides read TGTGCCAGTAGTATTAGGACAATCCTCGGTTTCACTGAAGCTTTCTTT.

The chain combines TRBV7-6 with TRBJ2-5; weak D call: TRBD2 (7 bases). The CDR3 loop spans 15 amino acids. Germline-derived CDR1 and CDR2 are SGHVS and FNYEAQ. The V and J ends lost 4 bases and 5 bases respectively, with 17 bases between them. CDR3 sequence: CASSSTGGGWETQYF. The CDR3 DNA is TGTGCCAGCAGCTCGACGGGGGGCGGATGGGAGACCCAGTACTTC.

This chain joins TRBV30 and TRBJ1-3, with a weak D call TRBD1 (5 bases). CDR3 size: 14 residues. V shed 7 bases and J shed 1 base, with 14 bases lying between them. Germline V lookup: CDR1 GTSNPN, CDR2 SVGIG (reference sequence). CDR3: CASLKGVSGNTIYF. The CDR3 DNA sequence: TGTGCCTCATTAAAAGGGGTATCTGGAAACACCATATATTTT.

The chain couples TRBV7-3 to TRBJ2-2, with 7 bases matching TRBD2. Unmatched junction bases numbered 7, after V lost 5 bases and J lost 4 bases. Per germline, CDR1 SGHTA and CDR2 FQGTGA. The CDR3 loop spans 15 amino acids. CDR3 sequence: CASSVVGGSTGELFF. The CDR3 nucleotides read TGTGCCAGCAGCGTCGTGGGGGGGAGCACCGGGGAGCTGTTTTTT.

The chain has TRBV10-3 and TRBJ2-5, with 8 bases identical to TRBD2. With 4 bases clipped from V and 7 bases from J, the junction kept 5 bases outside the gene matches. The germline V gene encodes CDR1 ENHRY and CDR2 SYGVKD. CDR3 length: 13 amino acids. CDR3 loop: CAISVTSVATQYF. The DNA for the CDR3 is TGTGCCATCAGTGTGACTAGCGTTGCGACCCAGTACTTC.

The chain links TRBV21-1 to TRBJ2-2; TRBD2, the table's D call, lacks a check against the DNA. TRBV21-1 constitutes a pseudogene. The CDR3 is 15 amino acids. In DNA, the CDR3 is TGTGCCAGCGGGCCGGCGGGGGGGCCCACCGGGGAGCTGTTTTTT. This encodes CASGPAGGPTGELFF.

This chain connects TRBV5-4 to TRBJ1-1; D unresolved. This CDR3 region has 13 residues. Germline CDR1 is SGHNT and CDR2 is YYREEE (reference sequence). The ends were cut back, 1 base at V and 7 bases at J, with 11 bases in the middle. The CDR3 DNA reads TGTGCCAGCAGCTTGCCGGTCCCTAGTGAAGCTTTCTTT. It is translated as CASSLPVPSEAFF.